This T cell receptor (beta chain) was captured by sequencing in a study of T cell responses to AZD1222 COVID-19 vaccine. Study-level findings and limits: Females made up more of the donors, who were largely white British, and clonal diversity may have come out too low. Once two AZD1222 doses were given, Spike-specific TCR breadth and depth went up.

Measured with immunoSEQ multiplex PCR; TCRdb has only the in-frame clones, and not every one. The table shows 200,000 or so clones, with around 93% occurring only once. Note on this clone: The antigen is not known.

The material was peripheral blood, obtained 28 days after the second AZD1222 dose. This receptor was identified in an adult who received the AZD1222 COVID-19 vaccine.

CDR3 in DNA: TGTGCCAGCAGCTCCACCAGAGGAGATACAGGACGAACCACAGATACGCAGTATTTT. Translation: CASSSTRGDTGRTTDTQYF. The V and J genes are TRBV7-2 and TRBJ2-3; perhaps TRBD1 as D (5 bases). The CDR3 contains 19 residues. Trimming shortened V by 4 bases and J by 2 bases, and 25 bases separated the two germline ends. Germline CDR1 is SGHTA and CDR2 is FQGNSA.